The 2 T cell receptor beta chains reported below all come from one sample, sequenced in a study of cytomegalovirus exposure and HLA in healthy donors. Measured with immunoSEQ multiplex PCR; TCRdb has only the in-frame clones, and not every one. The table has over 150,000 clones, about 85% seen once. Sequencing was performed on PBMCs. These receptors all come from a man younger than 30 in good health and CMV-seropositive.

J is TRBJ2-4 and V is TRBV6-6, with D possibly matching TRBD1 (6 bases). The CDR3 is 15 residues long. Germline values: CDR1 MNHNY, CDR2 SVGAGI (reference sequence). Trimming removed 2 bases from V and 4 bases from J, with 12 bases in between. CDR3 nucleotides: TGTGCCAGCAGTTACCCCTACGACAGGAAAAACATTCAGTACTTC. Translating it yields CASSYPYDRKNIQYF.

This chain uses TRBV27 with TRBJ1-6; 10 bases are a match to TRBD1. The CDR3 contains 18 residues. Looked up from germline, CDR1 is MNHEY and CDR2 is SMNVEV (reference sequence). V gave up 5 bases and J gave up 0 bases; unmatched junction bases: 7. CDR3 sequence (DNA): TGTGCCAGCAGTACGGCCGGACAGGGGGGCTCCTATAATTCACCCCTCCACTTT. Amino acids: CASSTAGQGGSYNSPLHF.